This T cell receptor (beta chain) was recorded in a study of blood T cell repertoires in COVID-19. The CDR3 is made up of 17 amino acids. Looked up from germline, CDR1 is MNHEY and CDR2 is SVGEGT. Trimming cost V 2 bases and J 3 bases; bases outside gene matches: 2. Data came from immunoSEQ multiplex PCR; TCRdb stores just in-frame clones and leaves some out. The sample shows 400,000 or so clones, more than 75% of them seen only once. Sequenced sample: peripheral blood. The rearrangement joins TRBV6-2 or TRBV6-3 to TRBJ2-2; 14 nucleotides agree with TRBD2. The clonotype comes from a human donor in a cohort sampled during active COVID-19. The CDR3 region has the DNA TGTGCCAGCAGTTACAGGACTAGCGGGGGGCACACCGGGGAGCTGTTTTTT. Its translation: CASSYRTSGGHTGELFF.